The entry below gives a single T cell receptor (beta chain) sequence along with its context. What it binds is not known. CDR3 size: 14 residues. V was pared by 8 bases and J by 3 bases, with 6 bases of the junction left unmatched. CDR1 and CDR2 from the germline V gene are LNHNV and YYDKDF (reference sequence). TCRdb's table, derived via immunoSEQ multiplex PCR, lists solely in-frame clones and lacks some. Of 15,000 to 20,000 clones detected, under 85% appear once; the ten largest clones hold roughly 15%. These data originate in a study of T cell clonotyping in hematopoietic cell transplantation. General study findings and limits: Without cell sorting, CD4 versus CD8 contributions remain unresolved. Few recipient clonotypes overlapped donors; over 95% were de novo at given depth.

The TCR was taken from a man aged 55 to 70 in good health. Some clones in this sample may be carry-over from other donors' samples. Sequencing was carried out using peripheral blood mononuclear cells. The rearrangement links TRBV15 to TRBJ1-4; 7 bases are shared with TRBD1. Here the CDR3 DNA reads TGTGCCACCTCACAGGGGAGCGCTAATGAAAAACTGTTTTTT. It codes for CATSQGSANEKLFF.